This T cell receptor beta chain was captured in a study of T cell responses to AZD1222 COVID-19 vaccine. This CDR3 spans 15 amino acids. The junction had 4 bases not matched to a gene; V was cut back by 0 bases and J by 5 bases. The germline gives CDR1 LGHNA, CDR2 YNFKEQ. TCRdb's copy holds only in-frame clones and misses some; the assay was immunoSEQ multiplex PCR. The sample consists of 150,000 to 200,000 clones, approximately 86% of them appearing once. This receptor was obtained from an adult who received the AZD1222 COVID-19 vaccine. The material sequenced was peripheral blood, taken 28 days after the second AZD1222 dose. This chain connects TRBV4-2 to TRBJ1-2, with 9 bases that match TRBD1. Here the CDR3 DNA reads TGTGCCAGCAGCCAAGATTCAGGACAGGGGTATGGCTACACCTTC. Its translation: CASSQDSGQGYGYTF.